Listed below are T cell receptor beta chains from one sample, sequenced in a study of T cells in localized non-small cell lung cancer. Method: immunoSEQ multiplex PCR; TCRdb's copy keeps in-frame clones and lacks some. In the table there are about 24,000 clones, about 93% of which are singletons. This specimen consisted of peripheral blood, obtained before any cancer treatment. These receptors originate from a woman between 40 and 69 years old with stage I lung adenocarcinoma. CDR3s include the opening cysteine and the closing phenylalanine or tryptophan. Each record gives: clone size, J gene, D gene, V gene, CDR3 protein, CDR3 DNA. The D gene is left open where the match is weak. Size tells how often a clone was seen (once, few, many) or the class of an expanded clone, and some rows leave it out.

>NA|TRBJ2-1|TRBD2|TRBV5-1
CASSPTSGRAGEQFF
TGCGCCAGCAGCCCTACTAGCGGGAGGGCCGGTGAGCAGTTCTTC
>NA|TRBJ1-1|NA|TRBV11-2
CASSPRLSRNTEAFF
TGTGCCAGCAGCCCCAGACTTTCTCGGAACACTGAAGCTTTCTTT
>NA|TRBJ2-5|NA|TRBV7-2
CASSLVSGGETQYF
TGTGCCAGCAGCTTAGTATCAGGGGGGGAGACCCAGTACTTC
>few|TRBJ2-5|NA|TRBV2
CASTRGGQETQYF
TGTGCCAGCACACGAGGGGGCCAAGAGACCCAGTACTTC
>NA|TRBJ2-2|NA|TRBV9
CASSKTENGELFF
TGTGCCAGCAGCAAGACAGAAAACGGGGAGCTGTTTTTT
>NA|TRBJ1-1|NA|TRBV5-1
CASSSPPNTEAFF
TGCGCCAGCAGCTCCCCCCCGAACACTGAAGCTTTCTTT
>NA|TRBJ1-2|NA|TRBV19
CASSGGGYGYTF
TGTGCCAGCTCCGGGGGGGGCTATGGCTACACCTTC
>NA|TRBJ2-1|TRBD2|TRBV28
CASSLARAGGPAEQFF
TGTGCCAGCAGTTTAGCTAGAGCGGGAGGGCCCGCTGAGCAGTTCTTC
>NA|TRBJ2-1|TRBD1|TRBV7-9
CASSPTGPFPQLF
TGTGCCAGCAGCCCGACAGGGCCGTTTCCCCAGCTCTTC
>NA|TRBJ2-7|NA|TRBV19
CASSIPGQGGSYEQYF
TGTGCCAGTAGTATCCCGGGGCAGGGGGGATCCTACGAGCAGTACTTC
>NA|TRBJ2-1|TRBD2|TRBV10-3
CAIVTSGVSSYNEQFF
TGTGCCATCGTCACCAGCGGGGTGAGCTCCTACAATGAGCAGTTCTTC
>NA|TRBJ2-2|NA|TRBV14
CASSQTSTGELFF
TGTGCCAGCAGCCAGACCAGTACCGGGGAGCTGTTTTTT
>few|TRBJ2-1|NA|TRBV19
CASSISLIRRSGSYNEQFF
TGTGCCAGTAGTATCTCACTAATCCGAAGGAGCGGGTCCTACAATGAGCAGTTCTTC
>NA|TRBJ1-3|NA|TRBV11-2
CASRKLTGRSGNTIYF
TGTGCCAGCAGAAAACTGACAGGTCGCTCTGGAAACACCATATATTTT
>NA|TRBJ2-1|NA|TRBV27
CASSLGTGYNEQFF
TGTGCCAGCAGTTTAGGTACGGGGTACAATGAGCAGTTCTTC
>few|TRBJ1-4|TRBD1|TRBV28
CASSPPGKGGEKLFF
TGTGCCAGCAGTCCACCTGGGAAAGGGGGCGAAAAACTGTTTTTT
>NA|TRBJ2-5|NA|TRBV18
CASSFEAEETQYF
TGTGCCAGCTCATTTGAAGCCGAAGAGACCCAGTACTTC
>once|TRBJ2-1|TRBD2|TRBV7-9
CASHSRRTSVNNEQFF
TGTGCCAGCCATTCCCGGAGGACTAGCGTCAACAATGAGCAGTTCTTC
>NA|TRBJ1-1|NA|TRBV18
CASSPWMGLSTEAFF
TGTGCCAGCTCACCATGGATGGGGCTTAGCACTGAAGCTTTCTTT
>NA|TRBJ2-2|NA|TRBV18
CASSPPGSGANTGELFF
TGTGCCAGCTCACCACCAGGCTCAGGGGCCAACACCGGGGAGCTGTTTTTT
>NA|TRBJ2-3|NA|TRBV6-5
CASGGERLITDTQYF
TGTGCCAGCGGAGGGGAGAGACTTATCACAGATACGCAGTATTTT
>NA|TRBJ2-7|TRBD2|TRBV28
CASRGGSGLGYEQYF
TGTGCCAGCAGGGGGGGGAGCGGCCTAGGGTACGAGCAGTACTTC
>NA|TRBJ2-7|TRBD2|TRBV11-1
CASSLTSGSSYEQYF
TGTGCCAGCAGCCTAACTAGCGGGAGCTCCTACGAGCAGTACTTC
>NA|TRBJ1-1|NA|TRBV11-2
CASNYYSVNTEAFF
TGTGCCAGCAACTATTATAGTGTAAACACTGAAGCTTTCTTT
>NA|TRBJ2-7|TRBD1|TRBV18
CASSSQQGGPYEQYF
TGTGCCAGCTCATCACAACAGGGGGGCCCCTACGAGCAGTACTTC
>NA|TRBJ1-5|TRBD1|TRBV6-6
CASGTELYQPQHF
TGTGCCAGTGGGACAGAACTTTATCAGCCCCAGCATTTT
>NA|TRBJ1-5|NA|TRBV4-1
CASSQPSTSSDRINQPQHF
TGCGCCAGCAGCCAACCATCTACCTCCTCCGACCGCATAAATCAGCCCCAGCATTTT